These T cell receptor beta chains were read from a single sample in a study of technical replicates of blood from a handful of donors. Profiled with immunoSEQ multiplex PCR; TCRdb holds only in-frame clones, not every one. The sample holds around 16,000 clones; over 75% are singletons and the top ten take over 9%. What was sequenced was PBMCs. These receptors were taken from a human donor in good health. Some clones in this sample may be carry-over from other donors' samples. Each CDR3 is given with its conserved first and last residue. D genes are given only for firm matches. Only some rows state a clone size, as once, few, many or a class for expanded clones.

clone size,J gene,D gene,V gene,CDR3 protein,CDR3 DNA
.,TRBJ2-7,.,TRBV5-4,CASSLVGHGYEQYF,TGTGCCAGCAGCTTGGTGGGACATGGGTACGAGCAGTACTTC
.,TRBJ2-1,TRBD1,TRBV7-6,CASSSKGAENEQFF,TGTGCCAGCAGCTCAAAGGGGGCGGAAAATGAGCAGTTCTTC
.,TRBJ1-1,.,TRBV18,CASSGQIGRTEAFF,TGTGCCAGCTCAGGACAGATCGGGAGGACTGAAGCTTTCTTT
once,TRBJ2-5,TRBD2,TRBV15,CATSRDRTSGRVGETQYF,TGTGCCACCAGCAGAGATAGGACTAGCGGGAGGGTGGGGGAGACCCAGTACTTC
.,TRBJ1-2,.,TRBV14,CASSPPGSGVYGYTF,TGTGCCAGCAGCCCTCCGGGATCAGGGGTTTATGGCTACACCTTC
.,TRBJ2-6,.,TRBV7-3,CASSPSPGGSGANVLTF,TGTGCCAGCAGTCCCTCCCCCGGGGGCTCTGGGGCCAACGTCCTGACTTTC
.,TRBJ2-7,TRBD2,TRBV29-1,CSVVLGAGAREQYF,TGCAGCGTTGTGTTAGGAGCGGGAGCACGCGAGCAGTACTTC
.,TRBJ1-2,.,TRBV5-1,CASSLGNRQRTYGYTF,TGCGCCAGCAGCTTAGGGAACAGACAGAGGACCTATGGCTACACCTTC
.,TRBJ1-2,.,TRBV19,CASSPDSARNYGYTF,TGTGCCAGTAGTCCAGACAGCGCTCGAAACTATGGCTACACCTTC
.,TRBJ2-7,TRBD2,TRBV30,CAWSSGGSWGEQYF,TGTGCCTGGAGCTCGGGGGGTAGTTGGGGCGAGCAGTACTTC
.,TRBJ2-7,.,TRBV1,CTSSQATGTAYYEQYF,TGCACCAGCAGCCAGGCTACCGGGACAGCATACTACGAGCAGTACTTC
.,TRBJ1-5,TRBD1,TRBV19,CASAPPTGYNQPQHF,TGTGCCAGTGCTCCCCCGACAGGGTACAATCAGCCCCAGCATTTT
.,TRBJ2-3,.,TRBV7-9,CASSSRVGAMADTQYF,TGTGCCAGCAGCTCTCGGGTAGGCGCAATGGCAGATACGCAGTATTTT
.,TRBJ1-1,TRBD1,TRBV5-1,CASSLVAGGRNTEAFF,TGCGCCAGCAGCTTGGTTGCAGGGGGGAGGAACACTGAAGCTTTCTTT
.,TRBJ2-3,.,TRBV4-2,CASSLQARATDTQYF,TGTGCCAGCAGCCTCCAGGCGCGGGCTACAGATACGCAGTATTTT
once,TRBJ2-3,TRBD2,TRBV5-1,CASSPTLTSGSADTQYF,TGCGCCAGCAGCCCGACCCTCACTAGCGGGAGTGCAGATACGCAGTATTTT
.,TRBJ1-4,.,TRBV30,CAWRNRAALPEGVKLFF,TGTGCCTGGAGGAACAGGGCGGCTCTACCGGAAGGTGTAAAACTGTTTTTT
.,TRBJ1-2,TRBD1,TRBV6-4,CASSAGTGDGYTF,TGTGCCAGCAGCGCCGGGACAGGGGATGGCTACACCTTC
few,TRBJ2-3,.,TRBV7-9,CAVSIDTQYF,TGTGCCGTCTCTATCGATACGCAGTATTTT
few,TRBJ1-1,TRBD1,TRBV6-6,CASNPTGAPEAFF,TGTGCCAGCAATCCGACAGGGGCTCCTGAAGCTTTCTTT
.,TRBJ1-1,.,TRBV6-4,CASSDSQGPTEAFF,TGTGCCAGCAGTGACTCGCAGGGCCCCACTGAAGCTTTCTTT
.,TRBJ1-1,.,TRBV9,CASSHGDSSGGAFF,TGTGCCAGCAGCCACGGGGACTCCTCCGGCGGAGCTTTCTTT
.,TRBJ2-1,.,TRBV15,CATSRHLGGRGDEQFF,TGTGCCACCAGCAGACATTTGGGCGGGCGCGGGGATGAGCAGTTCTTC
.,TRBJ2-1,TRBD2,TRBV5-1,CASSSSGGYNEQFF,TGCGCCAGCTCCTCCTCGGGGGGGTACAATGAGCAGTTCTTC
.,TRBJ2-2,.,TRBV6-5,CASSLGSLWTGELFF,TGTGCCAGCAGCCTAGGCAGTTTGTGGACCGGGGAGCTGTTTTTT
.,TRBJ1-2,.,TRBV4-1,CASSQGLGARFGYTF,TGCGCCAGCAGCCAAGGGTTGGGGGCGCGGTTTGGCTACACCTTC
.,TRBJ1-4,.,TRBV5-5,CASSLGGGNEKLFF,TGTGCCAGCAGCTTGGGAGGAGGAAATGAAAAACTGTTTTTT
once,TRBJ2-5,TRBD1,TRBV2,CASSERGQGRIETQYF,TGTGCCAGCAGTGAAAGGGGACAGGGTAGGATAGAGACCCAGTACTTC
.,TRBJ2-7,.,TRBV11-2,CASSPRQARYEQYF,TGTGCCAGCAGCCCCAGACAGGCGCGCTACGAGCAGTACTTC